The 27 T cell receptor beta chains below come from one sample, sequenced in a study of T cell clones after liver transplantation. Produced via immunoSEQ multiplex PCR; TCRdb's table is partial and in-frame only. The data show some 70,000 clones, more than 90% seen once. The specimen was CD4+ T cells from blood, collected before liver transplant. Receptors originate from a human donor who received a liver transplant.

This rearrangement joins TRBV28 to TRBJ1-4, with no clear D. This CDR3 has 12 amino acids. V was cut by 7 bases and J by 4 bases, with 7 bases left in between. Germline values: CDR1 MDHEN, CDR2 SYDVKM. CDR3 nucleotides: TGTGCCAGCACCTCGAATAATGAAAAACTGTTTTTT. Its translation is CASTSNNEKLFF.

The CDR3 DNA reads TGTGCCAGTAGTATAGTTCGGGGGGCGCCTCTGAACACTGAAGCTTTCTTT. Residues: CASSIVRGAPLNTEAFF. This chain joins TRBV19 and TRBJ1-1; D may be TRBD1 (6 bases). Germline V lookup: CDR1 LNHDA, CDR2 SQIVND (reference sequence). The CDR3 is 17 residues long. The V gene lost 1 base and the J gene lost 0 bases, with 15 bases spanning the gap.

The chain joins TRBV7-2 to TRBJ2-7, with 11 bases aligning to TRBD1. V lost 4 bases, J lost 3 bases, and 5 bases stayed unmatched. Germline loops: CDR1 SGHTA, CDR2 FQGNSA. There are 15 residues in the CDR3. In DNA, the CDR3 is TGTGCCAGCAGCTCGGGACAGGGGGTCCACTACGAGCAGTACTTC. Its protein product is CASSSGQGVHYEQYF.

V gene TRBV5-1 combines with J gene TRBJ2-3; tentatively, D is TRBD1 or TRBD2 (5 bases each). V was trimmed by 0 bases and J by 2 bases, leaving 7 bases between them. Per germline, CDR1 SGHRS and CDR2 YFSETQ. The CDR3 length is 14 residues. The CDR3 coding sequence is TGCGCCAGCAGCTTGGGGGGGTACACAGATACGCAGTATTTT. Amino acid sequence: CASSLGGYTDTQYF.

CDR3 amino acids: CASSPETNYGYTF. The CDR3 DNA reads as TGTGCCAGCTCACCGGAGACCAACTATGGCTACACCTTC. The rearrangement links TRBV18 to TRBJ1-2; D is unresolved. The V end was cut by 3 bases, the J end by 2 bases, with 7 bases between. Germline loops: CDR1 KGHSH, CDR2 LQKENI. There are 13 residues in the CDR3.

This clone was seen only a few times. This chain uses TRBV29-1 with TRBJ1-1; possible D gene TRBD1, 6 bases. The germline CDR1 and CDR2 sequences are SQVTM and ANQGSEA. The CDR3 is 11 amino acids. V was cut by 4 bases and J by 10 bases, with 13 bases left in between. The CDR3 region is CSVVVGTRAFF. CDR3 DNA sequence: TGCAGCGTTGTTGTAGGGACACGAGCTTTCTTT.

This clone was detected once. The gene calls are TRBV2 and TRBJ1-1; 10 bases line up with TRBD1. The V segment lost 6 bases and the J segment 11 bases; nucleotides outside the gene matches: 15. The germline CDR1 and CDR2 sequences are SNHLY and FYNNEI. There are 15 residues in the CDR3. In DNA, the CDR3 is TGTGCCAGCAGGCCAGGGACAGGGGCCTCGGGAGTCGCTTTCTTT. This gives the protein CASRPGTGASGVAFF.

The CDR3 DNA follows: TGTGCCAGCAGTCCCCCCTCGGCACTACCTGGGGCCAACGTCCTGACTTTC. Its protein product is CASSPPSALPGANVLTF. The chain uses TRBV27 and TRBJ2-6; D not certain. The germline gives CDR1 MNHEY, CDR2 SMNVEV (reference sequence). The CDR3 length is 17 residues. The V gene lost 5 bases and the J gene lost 2 bases, with 16 bases spanning the gap. Looking up the rest from reference TRBV27 and TRBJ2-6 gives the full variable domain: EAQVTQNPRYLITVTGKKLTVTCSQNMNHEYMSWYRQDPGLGLRQIYYSMNVEVTDKGDVPEGYKVSRKEKRNFPLILESPSPNQTSLYFCASSPPSALPGANVLTFGAGSRLTVL.

The chain combines TRBV4-3 with TRBJ1-2; D gene uncertain. V lost 0 bases, J lost 2 bases, and 10 bases lay in between. The germline gives CDR1 LGHNA, CDR2 YSLEER. The CDR3 is 15 amino acids. The CDR3 region has the DNA TGCGCCAGCAGCCAAGATCTACAGAGAAACTATGGCTACACCTTC. Its protein is CASSQDLQRNYGYTF.

This sequence joins TRBV9 and TRBJ2-2, with TRBD1 matching 7 bases. Germline V gives CDR1 SGDLS, CDR2 YYNGEE. Trimming took 1 base from V and 4 from J; bases not matched to a gene: 1. This CDR3 contains 14 residues. The CDR3 DNA follows: TGTGCCAGCAGCGTATCAGGGGGCACCGGGGAGCTGTTTTTT. Amino acid sequence: CASSVSGGTGELFF.

The gene calls are TRBV6-6 and TRBJ2-3; D possibly corresponds to TRBD2 (6 bases). The CDR3 runs to 16 residues. The germline V and J ends were trimmed by 7 bases and 5 bases, with 22 bases remaining between them. Germline CDR1 is MNHNY and CDR2 is SVGAGI (reference sequence). For the CDR3, the DNA is TGTGCCAGCAAGCAGGGCGCTGCGGGAAGCGGAGATACGCAGTATTTT. This gives the protein CASKQGAAGSGDTQYF.

The CDR3 reads CASGRGSMETQYF. For the CDR3, the DNA is TGTGCCAGCGGCAGGGGTTCCATGGAGACCCAGTACTTC. This sequence joins TRBV7-2 and TRBJ2-5; tentatively, D is TRBD1 (6 bases). The CDR3 extends over 13 amino acids. Trimming cost V 8 bases and J 5 bases, with 15 bases left between them. Germline V gives CDR1 SGHTA, CDR2 FQGNSA. Combining the CDR3 with reference TRBV7-2 and TRBJ2-5 gives the whole variable domain GAGVSQSPSNKVTEKGKDVELRCDPISGHTALYWYRQSLGQGLEFLIYFQGNSAPDKSGLPSDRFSAERTGGSVSTLTIQRTQQEDSAVYLCASGRGSMETQYFGPGTRLLVL.

The V call is TRBV19, the J call TRBJ2-1; D is possibly TRBD1 or TRBD2 (5 bases each). The CDR3 has 15 amino acids. The germline CDR1 and CDR2 sequences are LNHDA and SQIVND (reference sequence). V shed 6 bases and J shed 5 bases, with 17 bases lying between them. The CDR3 DNA is TGTGCCAGTAGCCCAACCGGGACCCACCACAATGAGCAGTTCTTC. This codes for CASSPTGTHHNEQFF.

V is TRBV7-9 and J is TRBJ2-3, with unresolved D. Deletions cut 2 bases from V and 1 base from J, with 13 bases between. CDR1 is SEHNR and CDR2 is FQNEAQ in the germline V gene (reference sequence). The CDR3 sequence is 16 residues long. The CDR3 protein is CASSLRLPLGTDTQYF. The CDR3 DNA is TGTGCCAGCAGCTTACGGTTACCGCTAGGCACAGATACGCAGTATTTT.

The CDR3 sequence is CASSPIGTGGTEAFF. In DNA, the CDR3 is TGTGCCAGCTCACCAATTGGGACCGGGGGTACTGAAGCTTTCTTT. This chain uses TRBV18 with TRBJ1-1; D is possibly TRBD1 (5 bases). The CDR3 has 15 amino acids. Trimming removed 2 bases at V and 5 bases at J, with 15 bases between. Germline CDR1 is KGHSH and CDR2 is LQKENI.

This clone was detected only once. Other DNA sequences from this sample encode an identical CDR3 as well. The chain uses TRBV7-3 and TRBJ2-1; 10 bases are a match to TRBD1. The V and J ends lost 3 bases and 6 bases, in that order; junction bases with no gene match: 8. There are 16 residues in the CDR3. Germline assignment: CDR1 SGHTA and CDR2 FQGTGA. CDR3 in amino acids: CASSLNRDRGFNEQFF. The CDR3 bases are TGTGCCAGCAGCTTGAACCGGGACAGGGGCTTCAATGAGCAGTTCTTC. The full variable domain, its missing parts supplied by reference TRBV7-3 and TRBJ2-1, is GAGVSQTPSNKVTEKGKYVELRCDPISGHTALYWYRQSLGQGPEFLIYFQGTGAADDSGLPNDRFFAVRPEGSVSTLKIQRTERGDSAVYLCASSLNRDRGFNEQFFGPGTRLTVL.

The chain links TRBV10-3 to TRBJ2-1; D may correspond to TRBD1 or TRBD2 (6 bases each). Germline values: CDR1 ENHRY, CDR2 SYGVKD. Trimming shortened V by 2 bases and J by 10 bases, and 9 bases separated the two germline ends. This CDR3 is 12 amino acids long. The CDR3 here is CAISEIGGEQFF. The CDR3 DNA reads as TGTGCCATCAGTGAGATAGGGGGGGAGCAGTTCTTC.

The chain carries TRBV6-6 and TRBJ1-5, with a weak D call TRBD1 (6 bases). Trimming stripped 6 bases from V and 4 bases from J, with 16 bases between. Germline V gene data show CDR1 as MNHNY and CDR2 as SVGAGI (reference sequence). The CDR3 runs 15 residues. CDR3 nucleotides: TGTGCCAGCAGACCAGGGACAAATTATAATCAGCCCCAGCATTTT. Translating gives CASRPGTNYNQPQHF.

The chain is built from TRBV5-6 and TRBJ1-2; TRBD1 matches 8 bases. V gave up 5 bases and J gave up 0 bases; unmatched junction bases: 12. The germline V gene has CDR1 SGHDT and CDR2 YYEEEE. The CDR3 covers 17 residues. The CDR3, as DNA: TGTGCCAGCAGTTCACCGCTAGGACAGGGCACTAACTATGGCTACACCTTC. Its protein product is CASSSPLGQGTNYGYTF. Complete variable domain (other parts from reference TRBV5-6 and TRBJ1-2): DAGVTQSPTHLIKTRGQQVTLRCSPKSGHDTVSWYQQALGQGPQFIFQYYEEEERQRGNFPDRFSGHQFPNYSSELNVNALLLGDSALYLCASSSPLGQGTNYGYTFGSGTRLTVV.

The CDR3 loop reads CASSPPDSGANVLTF. CDR3 DNA sequence: TGTGCCAGCAGTCCCCCGGACTCTGGGGCCAACGTCCTGACTTTC. The V call is TRBV7-3, the J call TRBJ2-6; no clear D gene. V lost 6 bases and J lost 0, with 9 bases in between. Germline CDR1 SGHTA, CDR2 FQGTGA. This CDR3 has 15 residues. The variable domain in full, with the rest retrieved from reference TRBV7-3 and TRBJ2-6, is GAGVSQTPSNKVTEKGKYVELRCDPISGHTALYWYRQSLGQGPEFLIYFQGTGAADDSGLPNDRFFAVRPEGSVSTLKIQRTERGDSAVYLCASSPPDSGANVLTFGAGSRLTVL.

The chain recombines TRBV29-1 with TRBJ2-3, with TRBD2 identical over 8 bases. The trim removed 2 bases at V and 2 bases at J, leaving 3 bases unmatched. From germline, CDR1 is SQVTM and CDR2 ANQGSEA. The CDR3 covers 14 residues. The CDR3 sequence: CSVEREGPTDTQYF. The CDR3 DNA is TGCAGCGTTGAACGGGAGGGCCCCACAGATACGCAGTATTTT.

The gene calls are TRBV7-2 and TRBJ1-2; TRBD1 might be the D (5 bases). CDR1 SGHTA and CDR2 FQGNSA come from the germline V gene. The V and J ends lost 3 bases and 8 bases respectively, with 16 bases between them. This CDR3 region has 14 residues. This CDR3 is CASSLGLGLRGYTF. The CDR3 nucleotides read TGTGCCAGCAGCTTGGGGCTCGGGTTAAGGGGCTACACCTTC.

This clone was seen just once. This chain connects TRBV19 to TRBJ1-1; weak D call: TRBD1 (6 bases). Between the trimmed V and J ends, which lost 7 bases and 4 bases, there was a span of 16 bases. CDR1 and CDR2 from the germline V gene are LNHDA and SQIVND (reference sequence). This CDR3 region has 14 residues. This CDR3 is CASTMGSGATEAFF. The CDR3 region has the DNA TGTGCCAGTACCATGGGGTCAGGGGCCACTGAAGCTTTCTTT.

The V call is TRBV5-3, the J call TRBJ1-5; no reliable D call. TRBV5-3 is placed among ORFs of uncertain function. V dropped 1 base and J dropped 5 bases, with 4 bases sitting between them. The CDR3 spans 12 residues. CDR3 amino acids: CARSLRDQPQHF. CDR3 bases: TGTGCCAGAAGCTTGCGGGATCAGCCCCAGCATTTT.

The table lists this clone with a count of one. In DNA form, the CDR3 reads TGCGCCAGCAGCTTGGAGATAGATTCACCCCTCCACTTT. Its translation: CASSLEIDSPLHF. The chain combines TRBV5-1 with TRBJ1-6; D call uncertain. The CDR3 runs 13 residues. V gave up 0 bases and J gave up 8 bases, with 6 bases separating them. In germline, CDR1 is SGHRS, CDR2 YFSETQ.

The gene calls are TRBV11-2 and TRBJ2-3; D remains ambiguous. The CDR3 length is 14 residues. The germline V and J ends were trimmed by 1 base and 3 bases, with 8 bases remaining between them. CDR1 and CDR2 (germline): SGHAT, FQNNGV. The chain's CDR3 is CASSLVTSTDTQYF. CDR3 in DNA: TGTGCCAGCAGCTTAGTAACAAGTACAGATACGCAGTATTTT.

The chain combines TRBV6-1 with TRBJ1-5; perhaps TRBD1 as D (5 bases). CDR1 is MNHNS, CDR2 SASEGT, per germline. The CDR3 has 14 residues. Trimming took 8 bases from V and 6 from J, leaving 17 bases between them. The CDR3 bases are TGTGCCAGCTCCCCGGAGGGGAAGAGTCAGCCCCAGCATTTT. Its translation is CASSPEGKSQPQHF.